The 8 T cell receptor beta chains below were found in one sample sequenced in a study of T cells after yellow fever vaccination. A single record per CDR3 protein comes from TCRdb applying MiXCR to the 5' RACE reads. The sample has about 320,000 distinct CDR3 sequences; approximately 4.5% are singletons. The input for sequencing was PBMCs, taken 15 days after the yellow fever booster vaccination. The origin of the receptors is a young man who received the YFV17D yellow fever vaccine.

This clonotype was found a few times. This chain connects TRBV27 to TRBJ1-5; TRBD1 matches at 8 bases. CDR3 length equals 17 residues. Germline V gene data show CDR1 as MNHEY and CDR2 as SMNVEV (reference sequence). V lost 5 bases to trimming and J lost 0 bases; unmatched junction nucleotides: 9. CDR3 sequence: CASSPEGTGYSNQPQHF. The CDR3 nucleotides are TGTGCCAGCAGTCCCGAGGGGACAGGATATAGCAATCAGCCCCAGCATTTT.

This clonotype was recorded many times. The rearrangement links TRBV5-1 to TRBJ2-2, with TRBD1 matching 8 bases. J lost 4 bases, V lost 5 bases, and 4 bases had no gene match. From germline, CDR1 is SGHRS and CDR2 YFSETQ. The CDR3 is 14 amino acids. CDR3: CASRQGQGTGELFF. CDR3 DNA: TGCGCCAGCAGACAAGGACAGGGCACCGGGGAGCTGTTTTTT.

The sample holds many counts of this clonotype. CDR3 in amino acids: CASSHGTPGYNEQFF. The CDR3, as DNA: TGCGCCAGCAGCCACGGGACTCCCGGGTACAATGAGCAGTTCTTC. The chain uses TRBV5-1 and TRBJ2-1; D may be TRBD2 (6 bases). The CDR3 has 15 residues. V was cut by 4 bases and J by 4 bases, with 15 bases left in between. Germline V gene data show CDR1 as SGHRS and CDR2 as YFSETQ.

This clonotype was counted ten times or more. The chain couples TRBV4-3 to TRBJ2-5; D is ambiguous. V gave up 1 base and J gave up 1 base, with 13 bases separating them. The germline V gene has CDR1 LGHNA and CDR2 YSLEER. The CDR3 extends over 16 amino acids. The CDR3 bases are TGCGCCAGCAGCCAAGGAACCGACCGGACCCAAGAGACCCAGTACTTC. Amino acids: CASSQGTDRTQETQYF.

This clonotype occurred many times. This chain's CDR3 is CASSQEYEVGEQYF. Here the CDR3 DNA reads TGCGCCAGCAGCCAAGAGTATGAGGTCGGGGAACAGTACTTC. The chain joins TRBV4-1 to TRBJ2-7; possible D gene TRBD2, 5 bases. The CDR3 is made up of 14 amino acids. CDR1 and CDR2 from the germline V gene are MGHRA and YSYEKL. The V and J ends lost 0 bases and 10 bases respectively, with 16 bases between them.

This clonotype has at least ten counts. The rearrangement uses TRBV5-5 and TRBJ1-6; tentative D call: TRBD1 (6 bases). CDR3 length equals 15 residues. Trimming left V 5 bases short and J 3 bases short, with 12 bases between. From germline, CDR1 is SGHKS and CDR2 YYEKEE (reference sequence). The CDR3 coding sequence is TGTGCCAGCAGACTCGAGGGGGGCTATAATTCACCCCTCCACTTT. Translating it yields CASRLEGGYNSPLHF.

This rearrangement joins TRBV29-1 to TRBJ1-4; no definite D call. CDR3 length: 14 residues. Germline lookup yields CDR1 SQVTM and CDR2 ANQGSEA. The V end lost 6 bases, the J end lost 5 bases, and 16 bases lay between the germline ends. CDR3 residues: CSVHEQWPNEKLFF. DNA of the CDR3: TGCAGCGTCCACGAACAGTGGCCGAATGAAAAACTGTTTTTT.

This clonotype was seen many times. The CDR3 is CASSQVVADQPQHF. The DNA for the CDR3 is TGCGCCAGCAGCCAAGTCGTGGCGGATCAGCCCCAGCATTTT. The chain is built from TRBV4-3 and TRBJ1-5; no firm D call. Germline V gene sequence: CDR1 LGHNA, CDR2 YSLEER. V was pared by 1 base and J by 5 bases, with 9 bases between. There are 14 residues in the CDR3.